These T cell receptor beta chains were read from a single sample in a study of control samples from healthy donors and cancer patients. Repertoires were generated with immunoSEQ multiplex PCR, while TCRdb's copy carries only in-frame clones and drops some. The sample records under 100,000 clones, 80% to 95% being singletons. The sequencing input was blood. The receptors derive from a woman in her 30s in good health. Each CDR3 is given with its conserved first and last residue. The order of the fields is D gene, J gene, clone size, V gene, CDR3 DNA, CDR3 protein. A D gene is named only where the DNA matches it firmly. Clone size is stated in some rows and not others, as once, few, many or a class when expanded.

TRBD2,TRBJ2-3,-,TRBV3-1/TRBV3-2,TGTGCCAGCAGCCAAGCTAATGGACTAGCGGGAGATACGCAGTATTTT,CASSQANGLAGDTQYF
TRBD2,TRBJ2-1,-,TRBV7-2,TGTGCCAGCAGCTTAGACGGGACTATGGGGCAGTTCTTC,CASSLDGTMGQFF
TRBD1,TRBJ1-5,-,TRBV27,TGTGCCAGCAGTCCCCGCGGACAGGGGGCTTATCAGCCCCAGCATTTT,CASSPRGQGAYQPQHF
-,TRBJ1-1,-,TRBV5-1,TGCGCCAGCAGCATGGGACGGGACAACACTGAAGCTTTCTTT,CASSMGRDNTEAFF
TRBD1,TRBJ2-3,few,TRBV6-4,TGTGCCAGCAGTGATTCGTTGCAGGGGGCAGATACGCAGTATTTT,CASSDSLQGADTQYF
TRBD1,TRBJ2-7,-,TRBV19,TGTGCCAGTAGGGACGGACAGGGCACCTACGAGCAGTACTTC,CASRDGQGTYEQYF
-,TRBJ2-7,once,TRBV5-4,TGTGCCAGCAGCTCCGCCCAAGTAACTAGCGAGCAGTACTTC,CASSSAQVTSEQYF
TRBD2,TRBJ2-1,-,TRBV6-2/TRBV6-3,TGTGCCAGCAGTTACGATCCTAGCGGGACTAAGCTTTACAATGAGCAGTTCTTC,CASSYDPSGTKLYNEQFF
TRBD1,TRBJ1-1,-,TRBV5-5,TGTGCCAGCAGCCGCGCAGGGGGCACTGAAGCTTTCTTT,CASSRAGGTEAFF
-,TRBJ1-5,-,TRBV30,TGTGCCTGGAGTGTACGGGGTAGGGGACACCGAAACGGGTATAGCAATCAGCCCCAGCATTTT,CAWSVRGRGHRNGYSNQPQHF
TRBD2,TRBJ2-7,-,TRBV19,TGTGCCACTAGTAGCGGGCCGGGACGGTCCTACGAGCAGTACTTC,CATSSGPGRSYEQYF
TRBD1,TRBJ1-5,-,TRBV7-2,TGTGCCAGCAGCCCCGGACAGGGGCGAGGTCAGCCCCAGCATTTT,CASSPGQGRGQPQHF
-,TRBJ2-7,once,TRBV27,TGTGCCAGCAGCCTCGCCGGAGCCTACGAGCAGTACTTC,CASSLAGAYEQYF
-,TRBJ1-5,-,TRBV2,TGTGCCAGCAGAGGCCGGGACTTACGGCAGCCCCAGCATTTT,CASRGRDLRQPQHF
TRBD1,TRBJ2-3,-,TRBV12-3/TRBV12-4,TGTGCCAGCAGGCTACAGGGGACAGATACGCAGTATTTT,CASRLQGTDTQYF
TRBD1,TRBJ2-4,once,TRBV3-1/TRBV3-2,TGTGCCAGCAGCCAAGAGAGGGACAGGGAAACCAAAAACATTCAGTACTTC,CASSQERDRETKNIQYF
TRBD1,TRBJ2-7,-,TRBV5-1,TGCGCCAGCAGCTGGACAGGGAGCTACGAGCAGTACTTC,CASSWTGSYEQYF
-,TRBJ1-1,-,TRBV4-1,TGCGCCAGCAGCCTGGGACGGATGAACACTGAAGCTTTCTTT,CASSLGRMNTEAFF
TRBD1,TRBJ2-1,-,TRBV5-1,TGCGCCAGCAGCGGAGGGACAGGGCTAACCTACAATGAGCAGTTCTTC,CASSGGTGLTYNEQFF
-,TRBJ2-7,-,TRBV7-9,TGTGCCAGCAGCTTAGGAAAGGGGGACGAGCAGTACTTC,CASSLGKGDEQYF
TRBD2,TRBJ2-1,-,TRBV4-1,TGCGCCAGCAGTTTAGGCACTAGCGGGAGTTTCGACCCCGAGCAGTTCTTC,CASSLGTSGSFDPEQFF
TRBD1,TRBJ2-1,-,TRBV6-2/TRBV6-3,TGTGCCAGCAGTTCCCCCGGGACAGGGGCCGGTGAGCAGTTCTTC,CASSSPGTGAGEQFF
-,TRBJ2-3,-,TRBV7-3,TGTGCCAGCAGCCCAGGTAGCACAGATACGCAGTATTTT,CASSPGSTDTQYF
-,TRBJ2-1,-,TRBV25-1,TGTGCCAGCAGTGAAGTCGAGGACTACAATGAGCAGTTCTTC,CASSEVEDYNEQFF
-,TRBJ1-4,-,TRBV2,TGTGCCAGCAGGAAGGCGACAACTAATGAAAAACTGTTTTTT,CASRKATTNEKLFF
-,TRBJ1-3,-,TRBV2,TGTGCCAGCCGGGAAATGGGAGGGCGCGTGTCTGGAAACACCATATATTTT,CASREMGGRVSGNTIYF
TRBD2,TRBJ2-1,-,TRBV20-1,TGCAGTGCTAGTCGGCCTCGCGGGGGGCCCCATTACAATGAGCAGTTCTTC,CSASRPRGGPHYNEQFF
TRBD1,TRBJ2-1,-,TRBV11-2,TGTGCCAGCAGCTTAGCTCTCGGGACAGCCAATGAGCAGTTCTTC,CASSLALGTANEQFF
TRBD1,TRBJ2-1,-,TRBV19,TGTGCCAGTAGTATTCGGACAGGGTACAATGAGCAGTTCTTC,CASSIRTGYNEQFF